A selection of T cell receptor beta chains follows, all from one sample in a study of Ad26.COV2.S vaccination and SARS-CoV-2 variants. Using immunoSEQ multiplex PCR, the repertoire was profiled, and TCRdb retains in-frame clones only, with some absent. The sample has hundreds of thousands of clones, 88% seen once. The material was peripheral blood, obtained in a trial of Ad26.COV2.S vaccine versus placebo. These receptors all stem from a person aged 18-65 years who received the Ad26.COV2.S COVID-19 vaccine or a placebo. Both conserved end residues are part of each CDR3. Each record gives: D gene, V gene, clone size, J gene, CDR3 DNA, CDR3 protein. The D gene is left open where the match is weak. Rows give clone size only sometimes, using once, few, many, or a class for an expanded clone.

d_gene: .; v_gene: TRBV30; abundance: .; j_gene: TRBJ1-3; CDR3nt: TGTGCCTGGAGTGAGGGGTCTAACTCTGGAAACACCATATATTTT; CDR3aa: CAWSEGSNSGNTIYF
d_gene: .; v_gene: TRBV28; abundance: .; j_gene: TRBJ1-1; CDR3nt: TGTGCCAGCAGTTTAACGGACCGGGGGGGAGGCACTGAAGCTTTCTTT; CDR3aa: CASSLTDRGGGTEAFF
d_gene: TRBD2; v_gene: TRBV11-1; abundance: .; j_gene: TRBJ2-4; CDR3nt: TGTGCCAGCAGCTTGGCGGGAGCGGCCAAAAACATTCAGTACTTC; CDR3aa: CASSLAGAAKNIQYF
d_gene: .; v_gene: TRBV30; abundance: .; j_gene: TRBJ2-6; CDR3nt: TGTGCCTGGAGTGGGGACTTACGGTATGGGGCCAACGTCCTGACTTTC; CDR3aa: CAWSGDLRYGANVLTF
d_gene: TRBD1; v_gene: TRBV29-1; abundance: .; j_gene: TRBJ2-3; CDR3nt: TGCAGCGATAGCCCGGGACAGGGTCTCACAGATACGCAGTATTTT; CDR3aa: CSDSPGQGLTDTQYF
d_gene: TRBD1; v_gene: TRBV19; abundance: .; j_gene: TRBJ2-3; CDR3nt: TGTGCCAGTAGTCTAAGGGACAGGTCAGTCGGTTCTGTCACAGATACGCAGTATTTT; CDR3aa: CASSLRDRSVGSVTDTQYF
d_gene: TRBD1; v_gene: TRBV2; abundance: .; j_gene: TRBJ2-2; CDR3nt: TGTGCCAGCAGTTCATTTGCGACAGGGATCGCCGGGGAGCTGTTTTTT; CDR3aa: CASSSFATGIAGELFF
d_gene: TRBD1; v_gene: TRBV10-2; abundance: .; j_gene: TRBJ2-3; CDR3nt: TGCGCCAGCGGGACCGGACAGGGTCTTACAGATACGCAGTATTTT; CDR3aa: CASGTGQGLTDTQYF
d_gene: TRBD1; v_gene: TRBV14; abundance: .; j_gene: TRBJ1-2; CDR3nt: TGTGCCAGCAGCCAAGTGGGAGGTACCGGGACAGCGCCATATGGCTACACCTTC; CDR3aa: CASSQVGGTGTAPYGYTF
d_gene: .; v_gene: TRBV9; abundance: .; j_gene: TRBJ2-5; CDR3nt: TGTGCCAGCAGCGTAGTAGGACACCAACAAGAGACCCAGTACTTC; CDR3aa: CASSVVGHQQETQYF
d_gene: TRBD1; v_gene: TRBV6-5; abundance: few; j_gene: TRBJ1-5; CDR3nt: TGTGCCAGCAGCGAGACAGGGGGAGTGGTTCAGCCCCAGCATTTT; CDR3aa: CASSETGGVVQPQHF
d_gene: .; v_gene: TRBV4-3; abundance: .; j_gene: TRBJ1-1; CDR3nt: TGCGCCAGCAGCCCCCTGGTATCCTCACAAGGGGACACTGAAGCTTTCTTT; CDR3aa: CASSPLVSSQGDTEAFF
d_gene: .; v_gene: TRBV4-2; abundance: once; j_gene: TRBJ1-4; CDR3nt: TGTGCCAGCAGTACACGGGGCCCTACTGAAAAACTGTTTTTT; CDR3aa: CASSTRGPTEKLFF
d_gene: TRBD2; v_gene: TRBV5-4; abundance: .; j_gene: TRBJ2-1; CDR3nt: TGTGCCAGCAGCTTGGGTTTTAGCGGGAGGGACAATGAGCAGTTCTTC; CDR3aa: CASSLGFSGRDNEQFF
d_gene: TRBD2; v_gene: TRBV27; abundance: .; j_gene: TRBJ2-3; CDR3nt: TGTGCCAGCAGTTTGGGGCGGGAGGGCCTAGATACGCAGTATTTT; CDR3aa: CASSLGREGLDTQYF
d_gene: TRBD1; v_gene: TRBV19; abundance: .; j_gene: TRBJ2-1; CDR3nt: TGTGCCAGTGGAAGACCCGGACAGGAACCGTCCTACAATGAGCAGTTCTTC; CDR3aa: CASGRPGQEPSYNEQFF
d_gene: .; v_gene: TRBV19; abundance: .; j_gene: TRBJ1-5; CDR3nt: TGTGCCAGTAGGACAGAGGGCCAGGGGTATCAGCCCCAGCATTTT; CDR3aa: CASRTEGQGYQPQHF
d_gene: TRBD1; v_gene: TRBV5-4; abundance: .; j_gene: TRBJ2-7; CDR3nt: TGTGCCAGCAGCTCAGGGACAGTATCCTACGAGCAGTACTTC; CDR3aa: CASSSGTVSYEQYF
d_gene: .; v_gene: TRBV7-3; abundance: .; j_gene: TRBJ1-1; CDR3nt: TGTGCCAGCAGCTTAACAGACCGAGGGAACACTGAAGCTTTCTTT; CDR3aa: CASSLTDRGNTEAFF
d_gene: .; v_gene: TRBV15; abundance: .; j_gene: TRBJ2-7; CDR3nt: TGTGCCACCAGCAGAGGAGTTGGGCCCGAGCAGTACTTC; CDR3aa: CATSRGVGPEQYF
d_gene: TRBD1; v_gene: TRBV18; abundance: .; j_gene: TRBJ1-4; CDR3nt: TGTGCCAGCTCACGGGGACAGGGACGAACTAATGAAAAACTGTTTTTT; CDR3aa: CASSRGQGRTNEKLFF
d_gene: .; v_gene: TRBV10-3; abundance: .; j_gene: TRBJ1-1; CDR3nt: TGTGCCATCAGCGGGACGGTGAACACTGAAGCTTTCTTT; CDR3aa: CAISGTVNTEAFF
d_gene: .; v_gene: TRBV12-5; abundance: .; j_gene: TRBJ1-1; CDR3nt: TGTGCTAGTGGTTCCGGGACACCACGAAGGACTGAAGCTTTCTTT; CDR3aa: CASGSGTPRRTEAFF
d_gene: TRBD1; v_gene: TRBV28; abundance: .; j_gene: TRBJ2-3; CDR3nt: TGTGCCACCACCCCACAGGGGAATACGCAGTATTTT; CDR3aa: CATTPQGNTQYF
d_gene: TRBD2; v_gene: TRBV9; abundance: .; j_gene: TRBJ2-2; CDR3nt: TGTGCCAGCAGCTTAGCGGGAGCGAACACCGGGGAGCTGTTTTTT; CDR3aa: CASSLAGANTGELFF
d_gene: .; v_gene: TRBV12-2; abundance: .; j_gene: TRBJ1-2; CDR3nt: TGTGCAAGTCGGGGGGGCCCCTATGGCTACACCTTC; CDR3aa: CASRGGPYGYTF
d_gene: TRBD2; v_gene: TRBV4-2; abundance: .; j_gene: TRBJ2-7; CDR3nt: TGTGCCAGCAGCCAAGAAGGGACTAGCGGCAGGGCCTACGAGCAGTACTTC; CDR3aa: CASSQEGTSGRAYEQYF
d_gene: .; v_gene: TRBV7-3; abundance: few; j_gene: TRBJ1-2; CDR3nt: TGTGCCAGCAGCGCAGGCGGGGCAGGGGCTGGCTACACCTTC; CDR3aa: CASSAGGAGAGYTF
d_gene: TRBD1; v_gene: TRBV13; abundance: .; j_gene: TRBJ2-5; CDR3nt: TGTGCCAGCAGCGGTCCCGGGACAGGGAAAACGAGAGAGACCCAGTACTTC; CDR3aa: CASSGPGTGKTRETQYF
d_gene: .; v_gene: TRBV2; abundance: .; j_gene: TRBJ2-5; CDR3nt: TGTGCCAGCAGTGAAGTCGGGGAGACCCAGTACTTC; CDR3aa: CASSEVGETQYF
d_gene: .; v_gene: TRBV10-3; abundance: .; j_gene: TRBJ1-1; CDR3nt: TGTGCCATCAGTGGGGGACCTGCGAACACTGAAGCTTTCTTT; CDR3aa: CAISGGPANTEAFF
d_gene: .; v_gene: TRBV7-6; abundance: once; j_gene: TRBJ1-2; CDR3nt: TGTGCCAGCAGTTACGATCCGGGGGCCACGGTAGGCTACACCTTC; CDR3aa: CASSYDPGATVGYTF
d_gene: .; v_gene: TRBV10-3; abundance: .; j_gene: TRBJ2-5; CDR3nt: TGTGCCATCAGTGAAGGCGGAAAGACCCAGTACTTC; CDR3aa: CAISEGGKTQYF
d_gene: .; v_gene: TRBV6-2/TRBV6-3; abundance: .; j_gene: TRBJ2-7; CDR3nt: TGTGCCAGCAGTAAGGCGGGGATTAGGTACGAGCAGTACTTC; CDR3aa: CASSKAGIRYEQYF
d_gene: .; v_gene: TRBV6-6; abundance: .; j_gene: TRBJ2-7; CDR3nt: TGTGCCAGCAGTTACTCGTCAGGGGCCCCCGCCTACGAGCAGTACTTC; CDR3aa: CASSYSSGAPAYEQYF
d_gene: .; v_gene: TRBV7-6; abundance: .; j_gene: TRBJ1-1; CDR3nt: TGTGCCAGCAGCCCGACGCCAGAGGGCCTCAACACTGAAGCTTTCTTT; CDR3aa: CASSPTPEGLNTEAFF
d_gene: .; v_gene: TRBV24-1; abundance: .; j_gene: TRBJ2-3; CDR3nt: TGTGCCACCTCAACCGGGGGCGGGGTCACAGATACGCAGTATTTT; CDR3aa: CATSTGGGVTDTQYF
d_gene: .; v_gene: TRBV7-6; abundance: .; j_gene: TRBJ2-3; CDR3nt: TGTGCCAGCAGCTCACCCGGGAACACAGATACGCAGTATTTT; CDR3aa: CASSSPGNTDTQYF
d_gene: .; v_gene: TRBV5-1; abundance: .; j_gene: TRBJ2-7; CDR3nt: TGCGCCAGCAGCTTCGGGGGGCGCTACGAGCAGTACTTC; CDR3aa: CASSFGGRYEQYF
d_gene: .; v_gene: TRBV7-3; abundance: .; j_gene: TRBJ1-3; CDR3nt: TGTGCCAGCAGCCCCGGGGGCTCTGGAAACACCATATATTTT; CDR3aa: CASSPGGSGNTIYF
d_gene: .; v_gene: TRBV30; abundance: .; j_gene: TRBJ1-5; CDR3nt: TGTGCCTGGAGTGTAGGACGGAGTAATCAGCCCCAGCATTTT; CDR3aa: CAWSVGRSNQPQHF
d_gene: .; v_gene: TRBV5-1; abundance: .; j_gene: TRBJ1-2; CDR3nt: TGCGCCAGCAGCCTCAGCTCCGGTGGCTATGGCTACACCTTC; CDR3aa: CASSLSSGGYGYTF
d_gene: .; v_gene: TRBV12-5; abundance: .; j_gene: TRBJ2-5; CDR3nt: TGTGCTAGTGGTTTGACATACAGGGACTCCTGGACCCAGTACTTC; CDR3aa: CASGLTYRDSWTQYF
d_gene: .; v_gene: TRBV6-2/TRBV6-3; abundance: .; j_gene: TRBJ2-5; CDR3nt: TGTGCCAGCAGTTTGGCAGGAAAAGAGACCCAGTACTTC; CDR3aa: CASSLAGKETQYF
d_gene: TRBD1; v_gene: TRBV29-1; abundance: once; j_gene: TRBJ1-2; CDR3nt: TGCAGCGTCATAATCCTGGACAGGGGTTTGGTCTATGGCTACACCTTC; CDR3aa: CSVIILDRGLVYGYTF
d_gene: TRBD1; v_gene: TRBV6-5; abundance: few; j_gene: TRBJ1-5; CDR3nt: TGTGCCAGCAGTCGAACGGACAGGGGTGGTCAGCCCCAGCATTTT; CDR3aa: CASSRTDRGGQPQHF
d_gene: .; v_gene: TRBV4-2; abundance: .; j_gene: TRBJ1-4; CDR3nt: TGTGCCAGCAGCTCTCACGGAAGGACTAATGAAAAACTGTTTTTT; CDR3aa: CASSSHGRTNEKLFF
d_gene: .; v_gene: TRBV6-6; abundance: many; j_gene: TRBJ1-1; CDR3nt: TGTGCCAGCAGTCTTGCTCCAACACACACTGAAGCTTTCTTT; CDR3aa: CASSLAPTHTEAFF
d_gene: .; v_gene: TRBV30; abundance: .; j_gene: TRBJ1-3; CDR3nt: TGTGCCTGGAGTGTAGGGACGGGAAACACCATATATTTT; CDR3aa: CAWSVGTGNTIYF
d_gene: .; v_gene: TRBV11-3; abundance: few; j_gene: TRBJ2-1; CDR3nt: TGTGCCAGCAGCTCCCAGACTGGCGTGGGGACCTACAATGAGCAGTTCTTC; CDR3aa: CASSSQTGVGTYNEQFF
d_gene: .; v_gene: TRBV4-1; abundance: .; j_gene: TRBJ2-5; CDR3nt: TGCGCCAGCAGCCAAGACCAGTTTCAAGAGACCCAGTACTTC; CDR3aa: CASSQDQFQETQYF